This T cell receptor beta chain was recovered during a study of T-cell memory formation after mild COVID-19. Study outcomes and limitations: Clonal second-wave expansions that peaked on day 37 had unconfirmed SARS-CoV-2 specificity.

The CDR3 contains 14 residues. The germline V gene encodes CDR1 MNHNY and CDR2 SVGAGI (reference sequence). The germline V and J ends were trimmed by 3 bases and 5 bases, with 10 bases remaining between them. This clonotype was detected only a few times. Antigen: not known. Researchers used 5'RACE with constant-segment primers to make TCR alpha and TCR beta cDNA libraries that carry sample barcodes and UMIs. TCRdb re-called the 5' RACE reads through MiXCR, storing one row per CDR3 protein. Of about 290,000 distinct CDR3 sequences listed, less than 20% are singletons. This chain joins TRBV6-6 and TRBJ1-4; D uncertain. Sequencing was done on a sample of PBMCs or a T cell subset sorted from them (not recorded which). This receptor was obtained from a man between 18 and 29 years old who had mild COVID-19 (a few samples of this study predate the infection). Cell type and time point are not known. The CDR3 DNA is TGTGCCAGCAGTTATTACAGCCGAAATGAAAAACTGTTTTTT. The encoded protein is CASSYYSRNEKLFF.